The following is a T cell receptor beta chain sequence with its context. The entry originates in a study of OX40 agonist ivuxolimab in advanced cancers. Study summary: Intravenous ivuxolimab at 0.01 to 10 mg/kg was given to patients every 2 weeks. Those enrolled were roughly 80% male, with a mean age of about 66 years and ages from roughly 23 to 79. Eligibility rules accepted prior anti-PD-1, anti-PD-L1 or anti-CTLA-4 therapy, and 30% to 40% had some. The dose-escalation cohort had hepatocellular carcinoma, melanoma, renal cell or head and neck cancer.

This CDR3 has 11 residues. The V and J ends lost 8 bases and 0 bases respectively, with 1 base between them. Germline V gene sequence: CDR1 SGHTA, CDR2 FQGTGA. Sequenced by immunoSEQ multiplex PCR; TCRdb stores in-frame clones only, minus some. The sample includes approximately 31,000 clones, 89% seen only once; the top ten take approximately 0.9%. The chain combines TRBV7-3 with TRBJ2-2; no definite D call. Sequenced material: CD4+ or CD8+ T cells sorted from blood, taken in a trial of the OX40 agonist ivuxolimab. This sequence was found in an adult with an advanced solid tumor such as melanoma, head and neck, liver or kidney cancer. CDR3 in DNA: TGTGCCAGCTCGAACACCGGGGAGCTGTTTTTT. Translation: CASSNTGELFF.